This T cell receptor beta chain was obtained from a study of vaccination and CD4 T cells after COVID-19. For the study at large: Testing by nasal swab PCR showed convalescent patients to be SARS-CoV-2 positive; under ten were mild and one was severe. Overall study results and limits: Convalescent patients had 304 of 307 vaccine-specific clones showing spike mono-reactivity.

Sequenced with the Oncomine TCR Beta short-read assay was DNA taken from cultured CD4+ T cells. TCRdb used MiXCR to reprocess the PCR reads, holding one entry per CDR3 protein. The sample includes about 20,000 distinct CDR3 sequences, around 45% of them seen just once. CDR1 is KGHSH, CDR2 LQKENI, per germline. The ends were cut back, 4 bases at V and 11 bases at J, with 20 bases in the middle. CDR3 length: 14 residues. About this clonotype: Its antigen is undetermined.

Treatment indicated: roughly 10-day PBMC culture with coronavirus spike peptide pools or control peptides (ViraFEST assay). Every well contained approximately 2.1 million PBMCs, which were grown with approximately 10 IU/ml IL-2 and about 9.5 ug/ml peptide pools. Here the sequenced sample was CD4+ T cells from blood, cultured in vitro, taken after SARS-CoV-2 vaccination. The V call is TRBV18, the J call TRBJ1-2; weak D call: TRBD1 (5 bases). The source is a human donor who had recovered from COVID-19. CDR3 region: CASSLSDRTYRYTF. Here the CDR3 DNA reads TGTGCCAGCTCACTCTCCGACAGAACCTATCGTTACACCTTC.